The 21 T cell receptor beta chains reported below all come from one sample, sequenced in a study of CD4+ T cells in melanoma. This table comes from immunoSEQ multiplex PCR, and its TCRdb copy is limited to in-frame clones, with some not included. This sample has some 9,900 clones; approximately 78% occur once, and the top ten carry around 20%. Sample: cells from a culture (not recorded whether cultured in vitro). All receptors derive from a human donor with melanoma.

V gene TRBV18 combines with J gene TRBJ2-7, with 9 bases matching TRBD1. The V segment lost 8 bases and the J segment 1 base; nucleotides outside the gene matches: 6. This CDR3 is 14 amino acids long. Germline V gene lookup returns CDR1 KGHSH and CDR2 LQKENI. Written as DNA, the CDR3 is TGTGCCAGCGGGGGGACAGGGAAGTCCTACGAGCAGTACTTC. Protein product: CASGGTGKSYEQYF.

This clone was detected a few times. The chain combines TRBV12-5 with TRBJ1-5; D unclear. The V gene's germline CDR1 is LGHNT and CDR2 FRNRAP. CDR3 length: 15 amino acids. The V gene lost 9 bases and the J gene lost 5 bases, with 20 bases spanning the gap. This CDR3 reads CASRRESPPDQPQHF. The CDR3 DNA reads as TGTGCTAGCCGCCGCGAATCGCCCCCCGATCAGCCCCAGCATTTT.

The rearrangement links TRBV11-2 to TRBJ2-7; no reliable D call. V shed 5 bases and J shed 4 bases, with 9 bases lying between them. The length of the CDR3 is 12 residues. In germline, CDR1 is SGHAT, CDR2 FQNNGV. CDR3 sequence reads: CASSLQRYEQYF. The DNA for the CDR3 is TGTGCCAGCAGCCTACAGCGATACGAGCAGTACTTC.

The V call is TRBV3-1 (or the pseudogene TRBV3-2), the J call TRBJ2-7; D may correspond to TRBD1 or TRBD2 (6 bases each). This CDR3 is built from 14 residues. Germline V gene sequence: CDR1 LGHDT, CDR2 YNNKEL (reference sequence). Trimming took 4 bases from V and 3 from J, leaving 13 bases between them. The CDR3 coding sequence is TGTGCCAGCAGCCCACCGGGGGCCCACTACGAGCAGTACTTC. Its protein product is CASSPPGAHYEQYF.

In its sample, this clone ranks as large. The J gene is TRBJ1-1, the V gene TRBV7-8; TRBD1 is a possible D gene (6 bases). With 6 bases removed from V and 2 bases from J, the gap between germline ends came to 13 bases. The germline gives CDR1 SGHVS, CDR2 FQNEAQ. The CDR3 runs to 14 residues. CDR3 in DNA: TGTGCCAGCAGGGCGGGACACTCAAACACTGAAGCTTTCTTT. Its protein is CASRAGHSNTEAFF.

The chain employs TRBV7-2 and TRBJ2-1, with 11 bases matching TRBD2. The CDR3 runs to 15 residues. V was pared by 6 bases and J by 6 bases, with 7 bases of the junction left unmatched. Looked up from germline, CDR1 is SGHTA and CDR2 is FQGNSA. The CDR3, as DNA: TGTGCCAGCAGAATAGCGGGGGGGCCGCGCAATGAGCAGTTCTTC. Its translation is CASRIAGGPRNEQFF.

The chain uses TRBV6-5 and TRBJ2-1; the match to TRBD2 covers 11 bases. J gave up 6 bases and V 5 bases, and 3 bases lay outside the gene matches. The CDR3 has 14 amino acids. Germline CDR1 MNHEY, CDR2 SVGAGI. The CDR3 loop is CASSRLAGPNEQFF. In nucleotides, the CDR3 is TGTGCCAGCAGTAGACTAGCGGGGCCCAATGAGCAGTTCTTC.

This chain joins TRBV30 and TRBJ2-3; 8 bases are shared with TRBD2. With V trimmed by 4 bases and J by 2 bases, 8 bases remained unmatched. Germline lookup yields CDR1 GTSNPN and CDR2 SVGIG (reference sequence). The CDR3 spans 15 residues. The CDR3 bases are TGTGCCTGGACGGGGGGGGCAGTACCCACAGATACGCAGTATTTT. Its protein product is CAWTGGAVPTDTQYF.

V usage is TRBV4-2 and J usage is TRBJ1-2; possible D gene TRBD1, 6 bases. This CDR3 has 13 amino acids. The germline V gene has CDR1 LGHNA and CDR2 YNFKEQ. Trimming took off 4 bases at V and 3 bases at J, with 9 bases between the two ends. CDR3 DNA sequence: TGTGCCAGCAGCCGTGGGGGCGACTATGGCTACACCTTC. Translating it yields CASSRGGDYGYTF.

The chain is built from TRBV9 and TRBJ2-1; 12 bases line up with TRBD2. The CDR3 has 18 amino acids. Germline V gene data show CDR1 as SGDLS and CDR2 as YYNGEE. V shed 4 bases and J 0 bases; nucleotides not matched to a gene: 8. The CDR3 loop reads CASSPSSGGDRSYNEQFF. The CDR3 DNA follows: TGTGCCAGCAGCCCCTCTAGCGGGGGGGATCGCTCCTACAATGAGCAGTTCTTC. The entire variable domain, with the rest obtained from reference TRBV9 and TRBJ2-1, is as follows: DSGVTQTPKHLITATGQRVTLRCSPRSGDLSVYWYQQSLDQGLQFLIQYYNGEERAKGNILERFSAQQFPDLHSELNLSSLELGDSALYFCASSPSSGGDRSYNEQFFGPGTRLTVL.

This rearrangement joins TRBV5-4 to TRBJ1-2; the match to TRBD1 covers 7 bases. V dropped 4 bases and J dropped 8; count of bases not matched to a gene: 11. The CDR3 is made up of 14 amino acids. Germline loops: CDR1 SGHNT, CDR2 YYREEE (reference sequence). The CDR3 region has the DNA TGTGCCAGCAGCGGGCAACAGGGGTTGGGGGGCTACACCTTC. Its protein product is CASSGQQGLGGYTF.

The chain has TRBV30 and TRBJ1-5; the D gene is possibly TRBD1 (6 bases). The germline V gene encodes CDR1 GTSNPN and CDR2 SVGIG (reference sequence). Trimming took 2 bases from V and 6 from J, leaving 14 bases between them. The CDR3 is made up of 14 amino acids. CDR3 amino acids: CAWSTTGWRQPQHF. CDR3 sequence (DNA): TGTGCCTGGAGTACCACAGGGTGGCGTCAGCCCCAGCATTTT.

V gene TRBV11-2 combines with J gene TRBJ1-2, with D perhaps matching TRBD1 (5 bases). Trimming stripped 4 bases from V and 11 bases from J, with 14 bases between. The germline gives CDR1 SGHAT, CDR2 FQNNGV. The length of the CDR3 is 12 residues. CDR3 DNA: TGTGCCAGCAGCTCCTGGGGGACCGCTTACACCTTC. Translated, it gives CASSSWGTAYTF.

V gene TRBV21-1 combines with J gene TRBJ2-7; the table's D gene call, TRBD1, was not cross checked with the DNA. TRBV21-1 is given as a pseudogene. The CDR3 runs to 16 residues. The CDR3 DNA reads as TGTGCCAGCAGCATAAGGCTACAGGGGGCCCCCGACGAGCAGTACTTC. This sequence encodes CASSIRLQGAPDEQYF.

The J gene is TRBJ2-7, the V gene TRBV18; D perhaps matches TRBD2 (5 bases). In germline, CDR1 is KGHSH, CDR2 LQKENI. V lost 5 bases to trimming and J lost 0 bases, with 8 bases between them. The CDR3 has 13 amino acids. In DNA, the CDR3 is TGTGCCAGCTCATCCACTAGCTCCTACGAGCAGTACTTC. Protein sequence: CASSSTSSYEQYF.

The V call is TRBV19, the J call TRBJ2-1, with 13 bases that match TRBD2. CDR1 and CDR2 (germline): LNHDA, SQIVND (reference sequence). The CDR3 extends over 15 amino acids. With 5 bases clipped from V and 2 bases from J, the junction kept 0 bases outside the gene matches. The chain's CDR3 is CASSGLAGAYNEQFF. As DNA, the CDR3 is TGTGCCAGTAGTGGACTAGCGGGGGCCTACAATGAGCAGTTCTTC. Filled out from reference TRBV19 and TRBJ2-1, the complete variable domain reads DGGITQSPKYLFRKEGQNVTLSCEQNLNHDAMYWYRQDPGQGLRLIYYSQIVNDFQKGDIAEGYSVSREKKESFPLTVTSAQKNPTAFYLCASSGLAGAYNEQFFGPGTRLTVL.

Only a few counts were recorded for this clone. The J gene is TRBJ2-7, the V gene TRBV27, with D perhaps TRBD1 (6 bases). The CDR3 is made up of 16 amino acids. From germline, CDR1 is MNHEY and CDR2 SMNVEV (reference sequence). Trimming left V 0 bases short and J 1 base short, with 13 bases between. The DNA of the CDR3 is TGTGCCAGCAGTTTATCGAAGGGGGATTGGTCCTACGAGCAGTACTTC. It translates to CASSLSKGDWSYEQYF.

The chain employs TRBV10-3 and TRBJ2-2; no clear D gene. Per germline, CDR1 ENHRY and CDR2 SYGVKD. The CDR3 extends over 13 amino acids. The V end lost 3 bases, the J end lost 5 bases, and 7 bases lay between the germline ends. CDR3 region: CAISDTLTGELFF. CDR3 DNA sequence: TGTGCCATCAGTGACACCTTAACCGGGGAGCTGTTTTTT.

The chain is built from TRBV6-5 and TRBJ2-5, with D possibly TRBD1 on 5 matching bases. Trimming cost V 6 bases and J 7 bases, with 15 bases left between them. The CDR3 length is 13 residues. Germline CDR1 is MNHEY and CDR2 is SVGAGI. Here the CDR3 reads CASRADSSGTQYF. The CDR3 DNA follows: TGTGCCAGCAGGGCAGACAGTAGTGGGACCCAGTACTTC.

The rearrangement uses TRBV19 and TRBJ1-1; perhaps TRBD1 as D (6 bases). Trimming left V 5 bases short and J 1 base short, with 17 bases between. This CDR3 is built from 16 residues. Germline CDR1 is LNHDA and CDR2 is SQIVND (reference sequence). The DNA for the CDR3 is TGTGCCAGTAGTCCCAGTATTCGGGGGGCGAACACTGAAGCTTTCTTT. Protein sequence: CASSPSIRGANTEAFF.

The gene calls are TRBV27 and TRBJ2-3; 7 bases fit TRBD1. The germline CDR1 and CDR2 sequences are MNHEY and SMNVEV (reference sequence). V lost 5 bases and J lost 1; bases outside the gene matches: 24. The CDR3 spans 21 residues. The CDR3 loop reads CASSTRRTGGRTLGRTDTQYF. CDR3 nucleotide sequence: TGTGCCAGCAGTACCCGCCGGACAGGCGGTAGAACCCTGGGCCGCACAGATACGCAGTATTTT.